This T cell receptor (beta chain) was identified during a study of T cells in Graves' hyperthyroidism and ophthalmopathy. Overall study: Peripheral blood was taken when the disease was first diagnosed, before any treatment began.

Amplification of TCR beta CDR3 regions was performed using RNA transcripts as template. A first-round RT-PCR of the TCR CDR3 used the HTBI primer set. TCRdb ran MiXCR on the multiplex PCR reads and lists one entry per CDR3 protein. This table has fewer than 300,000 distinct CDR3 sequences, roughly 15% appearing once. CDR3 size: 16 residues. Per germline, CDR1 MDHEN and CDR2 SYDVKM. Thyroid ultrasound and orbital computed tomography, with clinical symptoms and serum thyroxine and TRAb, informed diagnoses. About this clonotype: The junction departs from germline at one end; a sequencing error may be responsible.

The sequence was collected from a woman aged 50 to 65 with Graves' hyperthyroidism that later progressed to Graves' ophthalmopathy. Source material: blood. The chain recombines TRBV28 with TRBJ2-7, with D possibly matching TRBD2 (6 bases). CDR3 residues: CASSTQKRGTTYEQCF. The CDR3 DNA is TGTGCCAGCAGTACGCAGAAGCGCGGGACCACCTACGAGCAGTGCTTC. The whole variable domain, remainder taken from reference TRBV28 and TRBJ2-7, is DVKVTQSSRYLVKRTGEKVFLECVQDMDHENMFWYRQDPGLGLRLIYFSYDVKMKEKGDIPEGYSVSREKKERFSLILESASTNQTSMYLCASSTQKRGTTYEQCFGPGTRLTVT.